Listed here is a single T cell receptor beta chain. The data were taken from a study of PD-1 blockade in classical Hodgkin lymphoma. The data were produced by immunoSEQ multiplex PCR, yet TCRdb's version contains in-frame clones alone and is incomplete. The sample records tens of thousands of clones, 55% to 70% being singletons. Per the germline V gene, CDR1 is MNHNY and CDR2 is SVGAGI (reference sequence). The trim removed 5 bases at V and 5 bases at J, leaving 9 bases unmatched. The length of the CDR3 is 14 residues. Specified time point: cycle 4 day 1 (C4D1), after more than 5 weeks of nivolumab. Following autologous stem cell transplantation, relapse occurred in every patient, and exposure to brentuximab vedotin varied.

The receptor was derived from a human donor with classical Hodgkin lymphoma. Sequenced here: peripheral blood mononuclear cells (PBMCs), sampled before the fourth cycle of nivolumab. This chain uses TRBV6-6 with TRBJ2-7; 7 positions match TRBD1. The CDR3 loop is CASSNDRETDEQYF. The DNA for the CDR3 is TGTGCCAGCAGTAACGACAGGGAGACGGACGAGCAGTACTTC.